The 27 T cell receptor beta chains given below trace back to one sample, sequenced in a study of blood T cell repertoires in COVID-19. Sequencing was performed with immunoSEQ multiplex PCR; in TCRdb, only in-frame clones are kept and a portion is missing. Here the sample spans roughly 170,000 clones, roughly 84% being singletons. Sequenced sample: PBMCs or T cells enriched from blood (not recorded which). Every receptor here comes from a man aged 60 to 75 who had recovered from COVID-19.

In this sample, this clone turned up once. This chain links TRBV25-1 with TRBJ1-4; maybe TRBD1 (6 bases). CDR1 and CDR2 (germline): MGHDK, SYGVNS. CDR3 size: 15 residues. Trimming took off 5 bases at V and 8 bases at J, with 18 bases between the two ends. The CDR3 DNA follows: TGTGCCAGCAGTCCACAGGGATCTCGCGGCGAAAAACTGTTTTTT. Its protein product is CASSPQGSRGEKLFF. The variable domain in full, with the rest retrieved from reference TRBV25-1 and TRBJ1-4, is EADIYQTPRYLVIGTGKKITLECSQTMGHDKMYWYQQDPGMELHLIHYSYGVNSTEKGDLSSESTVSRIRTEHFPLTLESARPSHTSQYLCASSPQGSRGEKLFFGSGTQLSVL.

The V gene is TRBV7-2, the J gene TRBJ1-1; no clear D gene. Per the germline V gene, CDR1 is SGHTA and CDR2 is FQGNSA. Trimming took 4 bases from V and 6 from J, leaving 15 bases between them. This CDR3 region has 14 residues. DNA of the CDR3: TGTGCCAGCAGCTCCTCGTGGGCGGGAGCTGAAGCTTTCTTT. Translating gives CASSSSWAGAEAFF.

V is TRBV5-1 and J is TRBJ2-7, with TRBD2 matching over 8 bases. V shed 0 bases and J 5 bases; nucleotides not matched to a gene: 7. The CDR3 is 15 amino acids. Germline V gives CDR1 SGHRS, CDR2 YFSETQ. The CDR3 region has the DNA TGCGCCAGCAGCTTGGAGGGACACGGGGGGGACGAGCAGTACTTC. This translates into CASSLEGHGGDEQYF.

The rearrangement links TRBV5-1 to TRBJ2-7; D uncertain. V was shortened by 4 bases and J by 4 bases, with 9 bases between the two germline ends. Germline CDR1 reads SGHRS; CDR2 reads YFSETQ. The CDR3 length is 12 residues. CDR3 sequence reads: CASSAGFYEQYF. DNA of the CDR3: TGCGCCAGCAGCGCAGGATTTTACGAGCAGTACTTC.

CDR3 amino acids: CASSLGQGAPETQYF. The CDR3 DNA sequence: TGTGCCAGTAGCCTGGGACAGGGGGCCCCAGAGACCCAGTACTTC. This chain links TRBV19 with TRBJ2-5; TRBD1 agrees at 12 bases. The V segment lost 6 bases and the J segment 4 bases; nucleotides outside the gene matches: 6. This CDR3 contains 15 residues. Germline V gene sequence: CDR1 LNHDA, CDR2 SQIVND (reference sequence).

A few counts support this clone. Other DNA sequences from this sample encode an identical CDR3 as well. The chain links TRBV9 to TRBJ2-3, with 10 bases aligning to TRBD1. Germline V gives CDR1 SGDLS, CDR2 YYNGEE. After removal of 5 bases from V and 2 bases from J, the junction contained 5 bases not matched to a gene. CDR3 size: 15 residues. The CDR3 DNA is TGTGCCAGCAGGTCCGGGACAGGGGACACAGATACGCAGTATTTT. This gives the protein CASRSGTGDTDTQYF.

The CDR3 protein is CASSEGTGEQYF. CDR3 nucleotide sequence: TGTGCCAGCAGCGAGGGTACGGGGGAGCAGTACTTC. This chain links TRBV9 with TRBJ2-7; tentatively, D is TRBD2 (5 bases). The CDR3 consists of 12 residues. Trimming removed 3 bases at V and 7 bases at J, with 11 bases between. Per germline, CDR1 SGDLS and CDR2 YYNGEE.

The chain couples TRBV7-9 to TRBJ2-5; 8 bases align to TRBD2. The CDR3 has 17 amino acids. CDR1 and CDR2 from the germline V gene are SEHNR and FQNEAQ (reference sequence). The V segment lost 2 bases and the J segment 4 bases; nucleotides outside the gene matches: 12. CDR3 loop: CASSLPLTAGGGETQYF. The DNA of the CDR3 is TGTGCCAGCAGCTTACCGCTAACGGCGGGAGGAGGAGAGACCCAGTACTTC. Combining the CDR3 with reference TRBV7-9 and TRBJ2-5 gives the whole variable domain DTGVSQNPRHKITKRGQNVTFRCDPISEHNRLYWYRQTLGQGPEFLTYFQNEAQLEKSRLLSDRFSAERPKGSFSTLEIQRTEQGDSAMYLCASSLPLTAGGGETQYFGPGTRLLVL.

Here the CDR3 DNA reads TGTGCCAGCTCACCGGCGACTAGCGGGAGAGGACACAATGAGCAGTTCTTC. This codes for CASSPATSGRGHNEQFF. The chain combines TRBV18 with TRBJ2-1, with 12 bases matching TRBD2. Looked up from germline, CDR1 is KGHSH and CDR2 is LQKENI. This CDR3 contains 17 residues. V lost 3 bases and J lost 5; bases outside the gene matches: 8. Based on the CDR3 plus reference TRBV18 and TRBJ2-1, the full variable domain is NAGVMQNPRHLVRRRGQEARLRCSPMKGHSHVYWYRQLPEEGLKFMVYLQKENIIDESGMPKERFSAEFPKEGPSILRIQQVVRGDSAAYFCASSPATSGRGHNEQFFGPGTRLTVL.

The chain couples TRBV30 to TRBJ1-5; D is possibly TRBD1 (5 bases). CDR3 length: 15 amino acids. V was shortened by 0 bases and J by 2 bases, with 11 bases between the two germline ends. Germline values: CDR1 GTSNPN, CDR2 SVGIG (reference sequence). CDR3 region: CAWSVGGEGNQPQHF. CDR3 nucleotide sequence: TGTGCCTGGAGTGTTGGGGGGGAGGGCAATCAGCCCCAGCATTTT.

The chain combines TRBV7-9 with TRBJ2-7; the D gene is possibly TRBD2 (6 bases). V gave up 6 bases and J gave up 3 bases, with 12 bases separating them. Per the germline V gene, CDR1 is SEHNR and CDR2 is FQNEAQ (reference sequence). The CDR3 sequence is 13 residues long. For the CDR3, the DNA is TGTGCCAGCAGTATCGGAGGGGTCTACGAGCAGTACTTC. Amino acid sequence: CASSIGGVYEQYF.

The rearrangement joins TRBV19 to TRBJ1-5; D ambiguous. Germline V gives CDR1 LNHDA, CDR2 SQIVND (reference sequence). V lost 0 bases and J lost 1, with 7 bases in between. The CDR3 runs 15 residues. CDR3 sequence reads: CASSIDSSSNQPQHF. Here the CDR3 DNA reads TGTGCCAGTAGTATAGATTCATCCAGCAATCAGCCCCAGCATTTT. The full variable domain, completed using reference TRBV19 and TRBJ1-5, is DGGITQSPKYLFRKEGQNVTLSCEQNLNHDAMYWYRQDPGQGLRLIYYSQIVNDFQKGDIAEGYSVSREKKESFPLTVTSAQKNPTAFYLCASSIDSSSNQPQHFGDGTRLSIL.

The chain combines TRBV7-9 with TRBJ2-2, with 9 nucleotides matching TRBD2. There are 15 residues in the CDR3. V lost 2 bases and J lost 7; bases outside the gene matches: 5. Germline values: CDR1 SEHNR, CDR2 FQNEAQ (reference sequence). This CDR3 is CASSLLSSGIGELFF. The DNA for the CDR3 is TGTGCCAGCAGCTTACTCTCTAGCGGGATCGGGGAGCTGTTTTTT.

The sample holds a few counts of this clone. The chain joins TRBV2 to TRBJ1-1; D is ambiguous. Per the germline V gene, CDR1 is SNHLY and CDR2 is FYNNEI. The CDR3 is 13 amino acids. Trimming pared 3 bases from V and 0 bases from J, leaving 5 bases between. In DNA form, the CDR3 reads TGTGCCAGCAGTGATGAGGTGAACACTGAAGCTTTCTTT. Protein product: CASSDEVNTEAFF.

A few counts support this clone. As DNA, the CDR3 is TGTGCCAGCAGCCACGACACCATGTATGGCTACACCTTC. Residues: CASSHDTMYGYTF. The genes are TRBV5-4 and TRBJ1-2; D unclear. The CDR3 spans 13 residues. Looked up from germline, CDR1 is SGHNT and CDR2 is YYREEE (reference sequence). Trimming removed 4 bases at V and 5 bases at J, with 12 bases between.

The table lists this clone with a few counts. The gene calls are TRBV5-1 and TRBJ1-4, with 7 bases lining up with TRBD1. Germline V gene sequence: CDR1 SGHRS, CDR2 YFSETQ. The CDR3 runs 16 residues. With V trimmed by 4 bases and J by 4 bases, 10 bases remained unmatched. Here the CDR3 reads CASSPRQGGVNEKLFF. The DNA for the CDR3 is TGCGCCAGCAGCCCCCGGCAGGGGGGAGTTAATGAAAAACTGTTTTTT.

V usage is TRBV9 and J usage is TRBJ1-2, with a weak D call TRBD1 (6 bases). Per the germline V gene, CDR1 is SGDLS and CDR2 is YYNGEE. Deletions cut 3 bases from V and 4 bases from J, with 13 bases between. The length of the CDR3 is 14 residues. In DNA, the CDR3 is TGTGCCAGCAGCGACGCAACAGGGATCTATGGCTACACCTTC. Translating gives CASSDATGIYGYTF. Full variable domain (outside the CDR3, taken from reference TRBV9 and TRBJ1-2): DSGVTQTPKHLITATGQRVTLRCSPRSGDLSVYWYQQSLDQGLQFLIQYYNGEERAKGNILERFSAQQFPDLHSELNLSSLELGDSALYFCASSDATGIYGYTFGSGTRLTVV.

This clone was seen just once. CDR3 loop: CASRPTGTNYEQYF. The CDR3 DNA reads as TGTGCCAGCAGACCGACAGGGACGAACTACGAGCAGTACTTC. The chain employs TRBV28 and TRBJ2-7; 7 bases map to TRBD1. Germline V gives CDR1 MDHEN, CDR2 SYDVKM. CDR3 length equals 14 residues. V dropped 6 bases and J dropped 3; count of bases not matched to a gene: 8.

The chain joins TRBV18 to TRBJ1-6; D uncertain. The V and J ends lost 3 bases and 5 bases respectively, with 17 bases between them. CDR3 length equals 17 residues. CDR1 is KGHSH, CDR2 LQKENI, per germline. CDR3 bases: TGTGCCAGCTCACCCCTCCCGACGAGGGCAGATAATTCACCCCTCCACTTT. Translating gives CASSPLPTRADNSPLHF.

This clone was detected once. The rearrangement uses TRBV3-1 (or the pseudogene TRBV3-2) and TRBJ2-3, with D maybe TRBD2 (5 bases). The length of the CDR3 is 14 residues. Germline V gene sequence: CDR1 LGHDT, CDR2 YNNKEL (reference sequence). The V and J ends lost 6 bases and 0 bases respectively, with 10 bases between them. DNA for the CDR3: TGTGCCAGCAGGGTTGGACTTAGCACAGATACGCAGTATTTT. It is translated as CASRVGLSTDTQYF.

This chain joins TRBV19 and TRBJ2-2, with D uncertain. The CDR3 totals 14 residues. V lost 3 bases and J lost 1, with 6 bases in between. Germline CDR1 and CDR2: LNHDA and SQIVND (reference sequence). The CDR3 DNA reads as TGTGCCAGTAGTATCAGTGGGAACACCGGGGAGCTGTTTTTT. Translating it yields CASSISGNTGELFF.

CDR3 sequence (DNA): TGTGCCAGCAGCTCGTCACTAATGGAAGAGACCCAGTACTTC. Translated, it gives CASSSSLMEETQYF. V gene TRBV7-2 combines with J gene TRBJ2-5, with unresolved D. CDR1 is SGHTA and CDR2 is FQGNSA in the germline V gene. The CDR3 has 14 amino acids. The germline V and J ends were trimmed by 4 bases and 3 bases, with 12 bases remaining between them.

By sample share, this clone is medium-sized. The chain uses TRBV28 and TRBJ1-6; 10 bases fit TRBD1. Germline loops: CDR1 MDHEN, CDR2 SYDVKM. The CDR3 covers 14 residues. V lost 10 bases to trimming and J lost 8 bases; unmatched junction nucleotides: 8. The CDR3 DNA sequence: TGTGCCACCCATGGGACAGGGGTACATTCACCCCTCCACTTT. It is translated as CATHGTGVHSPLHF.

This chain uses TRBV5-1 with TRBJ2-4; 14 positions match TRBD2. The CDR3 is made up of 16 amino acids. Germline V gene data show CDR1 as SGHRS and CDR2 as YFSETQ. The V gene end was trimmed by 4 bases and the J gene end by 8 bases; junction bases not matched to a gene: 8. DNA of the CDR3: TGCGCCAGCAGCACCCGGACTAGCGGGAGGTCGGACATTCAGTACTTC. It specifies CASSTRTSGRSDIQYF.

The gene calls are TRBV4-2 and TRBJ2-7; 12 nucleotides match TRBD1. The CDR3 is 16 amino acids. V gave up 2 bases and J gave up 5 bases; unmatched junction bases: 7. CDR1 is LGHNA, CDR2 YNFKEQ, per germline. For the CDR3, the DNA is TGTGCCAGCAGCCAAACTCCGGGGACAGGGGGCGACGAGCAGTACTTC. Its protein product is CASSQTPGTGGDEQYF.

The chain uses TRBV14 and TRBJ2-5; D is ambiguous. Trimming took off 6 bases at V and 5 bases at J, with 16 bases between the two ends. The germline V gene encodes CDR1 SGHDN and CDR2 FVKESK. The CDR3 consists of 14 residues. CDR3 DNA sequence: TGTGCCAGCAGTCTTTATCTCCGGTGGGAGACCCAGTACTTC. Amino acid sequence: CASSLYLRWETQYF.

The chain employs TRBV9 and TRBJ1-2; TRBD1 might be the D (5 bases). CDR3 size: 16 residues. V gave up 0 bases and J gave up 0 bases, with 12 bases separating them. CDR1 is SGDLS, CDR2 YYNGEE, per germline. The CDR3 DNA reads TGTGCCAGCAGCGTAGATGGGGGGGAAGCTAACTATGGCTACACCTTC. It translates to CASSVDGGEANYGYTF.